The 29 T cell receptor beta chains below all came from one sample that was sequenced in a study of T cells in pancreatic ductal adenocarcinoma. No neoadjuvant therapy was given to the selected pancreatic ductal adenocarcinoma patients before their surgery. TCRdb keeps only in-frame clones here, not all; method: immunoSEQ multiplex PCR. The sample contains thousands of clones, around 72% of which appear only once. The material sequenced was pancreatic tumor tissue. All receptors come from a human donor with pancreatic ductal adenocarcinoma.

The chain joins TRBV27 to TRBJ2-5; D gene unclear. The V end was cut by 0 bases, the J end by 5 bases, with 10 bases between. The CDR3 sequence is 14 residues long. CDR1 and CDR2 from the germline V gene are MNHEY and SMNVEV (reference sequence). The CDR3 DNA reads as TGTGCCAGCAGTTTATCCGGCGCCGTCGAGACCCAGTACTTC. Protein: CASSLSGAVETQYF.

This clone was detected only once. V usage is TRBV10-3 and J usage is TRBJ2-7, with 8 bases lining up with TRBD1. Germline V gene lookup returns CDR1 ENHRY and CDR2 SYGVKD. CDR3 length: 13 residues. V was clipped by 6 bases and J by 7 bases; unmatched bases: 8. Here the CDR3 DNA reads TGTGCCATCAGGGCGGACAGGGCGCGGGAGCAGTACTTC. Amino acids: CAIRADRAREQYF.

The V gene is TRBV7-2, the J gene TRBJ1-5; D unresolved. Deletions cut 1 base from V and 6 bases from J, with 4 bases between. The CDR3 runs 12 residues. Germline lookup yields CDR1 SGHTA and CDR2 FQGNSA. The CDR3 here is CASSLVFQPQHF. For the CDR3, the DNA is TGTGCCAGCAGCTTAGTTTTTCAGCCCCAGCATTTT.

The chain couples TRBV5-1 to TRBJ2-6, with D tentatively TRBD1 or TRBD2 (5 bases each). The CDR3 totals 19 residues. V shed 0 bases and J shed 3 bases, with 19 bases lying between them. Germline V CDR1 and CDR2: SGHRS, YFSETQ. CDR3 amino acids: CASSLAPSGRAGGANVLTF. CDR3 sequence (DNA): TGCGCCAGCAGCTTGGCCCCTTCTGGCAGGGCGGGTGGGGCCAACGTCCTGACTTTC. Complete variable domain (other parts from reference TRBV5-1 and TRBJ2-6): KAGVTQTPRYLIKTRGQQVTLSCSPISGHRSVSWYQQTPGQGLQFLFEYFSETQRNKGNFPGRFSGRQFSNSRSEMNVSTLELGDSALYLCASSLAPSGRAGGANVLTFGAGSRLTVL.

The chain couples TRBV7-2 to TRBJ1-5; the D is unclear. The CDR3 has 15 residues. Germline CDR1 is SGHTA and CDR2 is FQGNSA. Trimming shortened V by 2 bases and J by 1 base, and 9 bases separated the two germline ends. As DNA, the CDR3 is TGTGCCAGCAGCTTATCAGGAGGGAGCAATCAGCCCCAGCATTTT. Amino acids: CASSLSGGSNQPQHF.

The chain uses TRBV18 and TRBJ2-1, with 9 bases aligning to TRBD2. The CDR3 spans 15 residues. Per the germline V gene, CDR1 is KGHSH and CDR2 is LQKENI. The ends lost 0 bases at V and 7 bases at J; junction bases unmatched: 4. Here the CDR3 reads CASSPPSGSKNEQFF. The CDR3 nucleotides are TGTGCCAGCTCACCACCTAGCGGGAGTAAGAATGAGCAGTTCTTC. The full variable domain, rest sourced from reference TRBV18 and TRBJ2-1, is NAGVMQNPRHLVRRRGQEARLRCSPMKGHSHVYWYRQLPEEGLKFMVYLQKENIIDESGMPKERFSAEFPKEGPSILRIQQVVRGDSAAYFCASSPPSGSKNEQFFGPGTRLTVL.

This chain connects TRBV2 to TRBJ2-7, with a tentative D call TRBD1 (5 bases). The CDR3 consists of 13 residues. V was pared by 4 bases and J by 1 base, with 8 bases between. Looked up from germline, CDR1 is SNHLY and CDR2 is FYNNEI. CDR3 loop: CASSGPGSYEQYF. The DNA of the CDR3 is TGTGCCAGCAGTGGCCCAGGGTCCTACGAGCAGTACTTC.

This clone was detected only once. This chain joins TRBV28 and TRBJ2-3, with D tentatively TRBD2 (5 bases). There are 16 residues in the CDR3. Germline CDR1 MDHEN, CDR2 SYDVKM. V dropped 5 bases and J dropped 0 bases, with 15 bases sitting between them. As DNA, the CDR3 is TGTGCCAGCAGTCCCCTTGGGCGGACTAGCACAGATACGCAGTATTTT. Protein product: CASSPLGRTSTDTQYF. The full variable domain, in which reference TRBV28 and TRBJ2-3 provide the parts outside the CDR3, is DVKVTQSSRYLVKRTGEKVFLECVQDMDHENMFWYRQDPGLGLRLIYFSYDVKMKEKGDIPEGYSVSREKKERFSLILESASTNQTSMYLCASSPLGRTSTDTQYFGPGTRLTVL.

This clone came up a few times. The rearrangement uses TRBV4-3 and TRBJ2-1, with 11 nucleotides matching TRBD2. Trimming at V came to 5 bases and at J to 2 bases, leaving 5 bases not matched to a gene. Germline V gives CDR1 LGHNA, CDR2 YSLEER. The CDR3 is made up of 16 amino acids. The CDR3 sequence is CASSNSGRATYNEQFF. DNA of the CDR3: TGCGCCAGCAGCAATAGCGGGAGGGCCACCTACAATGAGCAGTTCTTC.

The chain has TRBV7-8 and TRBJ1-1; D unclear. V was trimmed by 1 base and J by 1 base, leaving 4 bases between them. This CDR3 contains 13 residues. Germline CDR1 reads SGHVS; CDR2 reads FQNEAQ. The DNA of the CDR3 is TGTGCCAGCAGCTTAGACAGGAACACTGAAGCTTTCTTT. Translated: CASSLDRNTEAFF.

V and J are TRBV30 and TRBJ1-6; 8 nucleotides match TRBD1. V was clipped by 0 bases and J by 8 bases; unmatched bases: 9. The CDR3 runs 16 residues. The germline V gene encodes CDR1 GTSNPN and CDR2 SVGIG (reference sequence). For the CDR3, the DNA is TGTGCCTGGAGTGTACGGGCAGGGGGCAAGCATTCACCCCTCCACTTT. Translating gives CAWSVRAGGKHSPLHF. Together with reference TRBV30 and TRBJ1-6, the CDR3 gives the full variable domain: SQTIHQWPATLVQPVGSPLSLECTVEGTSNPNLYWYRQAAGRGLQLLFYSVGIGQISSEVPQNLSASRPQDRQFILSSKKLLLSDSGFYLCAWSVRAGGKHSPLHFGNGTRLTVT.

The gene calls are TRBV7-9 and TRBJ1-2; tentatively, D is TRBD1 (6 bases). CDR1 and CDR2 (germline): SEHNR, FQNEAQ (reference sequence). This CDR3 has 15 amino acids. Trimming shortened V by 1 base and J by 1 base, and 10 bases separated the two germline ends. In DNA, the CDR3 is TGTGCCAGCAGCTTAGACGGCAGGGGTAACTATGGCTACACCTTC. Its translation: CASSLDGRGNYGYTF.

This sequence joins TRBV5-5 and TRBJ1-2; TRBD1 matches 8 bases. The trim removed 7 bases at V and 8 bases at J, leaving 10 bases unmatched. The germline CDR1 and CDR2 sequences are SGHKS and YYEKEE (reference sequence). This CDR3 has 13 amino acids. The CDR3 DNA sequence: TGTGCCAGCCAAATCGGACAGGGAGGGGGCTACACCTTC. Translation gives CASQIGQGGGYTF.

In its sample, this clone was seen once. The V gene is TRBV30, the J gene TRBJ1-2, with D unresolved. The V gene's germline CDR1 is GTSNPN and CDR2 SVGIG (reference sequence). V was pared by 6 bases and J by 4 bases, with 9 bases between. This CDR3 has 11 residues. CDR3 sequence: CACLMGYGYTF. The CDR3 nucleotides read TGTGCCTGCCTAATGGGCTATGGCTACACCTTC.

This chain joins TRBV27 and TRBJ2-2, with D perhaps TRBD1 (6 bases). The germline V and J ends were trimmed by 6 bases and 5 bases, with 22 bases remaining between them. The length of the CDR3 is 17 residues. CDR1 and CDR2 from the germline V gene are MNHEY and SMNVEV (reference sequence). The CDR3 coding sequence is TGTGCCAGCAGGAATCGACGGGACACAATTAGTACCGGGGAGCTGTTTTTT. Protein sequence: CASRNRRDTISTGELFF.

This clone was detected a few times. This chain joins TRBV27 and TRBJ2-7, with a possible D match to TRBD1 (6 bases). The germline CDR1 and CDR2 sequences are MNHEY and SMNVEV (reference sequence). The ends were cut back, 6 bases at V and 3 bases at J, with 12 bases in the middle. This CDR3 has 13 residues. The CDR3 is CASRRDKVYEQYF. In DNA, the CDR3 is TGTGCCAGCAGGAGGGACAAAGTCTACGAGCAGTACTTC.

The chain carries TRBV29-1 and TRBJ1-1, with a tentative D call TRBD1 (5 bases). The CDR3 covers 14 residues. V was trimmed by 2 bases and J by 4 bases, leaving 14 bases between them. Germline-derived CDR1 and CDR2 are SQVTM and ANQGSEA. For the CDR3, the DNA is TGCAGCGTTGAACGGGGCGGGGTGAGCACTGAAGCTTTCTTT. Its translation is CSVERGGVSTEAFF. Full variable domain (rest looked up from reference TRBV29-1 and TRBJ1-1): SAVISQKPSRDICQRGTSLTIQCQVDSQVTMMFWYRQQPGQSLTLIATANQGSEATYESGFVIDKFPISRPNLTFSTLTVSNMSPEDSSIYLCSVERGGVSTEAFFGQGTRLTVV.

This clone was seen more than once but under ten times. The V gene is TRBV5-8, the J gene TRBJ2-3; no reliable D call. The CDR3 loop spans 15 amino acids. The V gene lost 4 bases and the J gene lost 2 bases, with 14 bases spanning the gap. CDR1 and CDR2 from the germline V gene are SGHTS and YDEGEE. CDR3 in DNA: TGTGCCAGCAGCCCGGCGCCAGGCTACACAGATACGCAGTATTTT. Its translation is CASSPAPGYTDTQYF.

This clone occurred a few times. This chain joins TRBV5-6 and TRBJ1-2; maybe TRBD1 (5 bases). The CDR3 consists of 15 residues. Germline CDR1 is SGHDT and CDR2 is YYEEEE. V gave up 3 bases and J gave up 4 bases, with 16 bases separating them. The DNA for the CDR3 is TGTGCCAGCAGCTCTCCAGGGAGAGGGGCCTATGGCTACACCTTC. Translation: CASSSPGRGAYGYTF. Using reference TRBV5-6 and TRBJ1-2 for the parts outside the CDR3, the full variable domain is DAGVTQSPTHLIKTRGQQVTLRCSPKSGHDTVSWYQQALGQGPQFIFQYYEEEERQRGNFPDRFSGHQFPNYSSELNVNALLLGDSALYLCASSSPGRGAYGYTFGSGTRLTVV.

This chain links TRBV4-1 with TRBJ2-7; 8 bases align to TRBD1. The length of the CDR3 is 12 residues. CDR1 and CDR2 from the germline V gene are MGHRA and YSYEKL. With V trimmed by 3 bases and J by 7 bases, 2 bases remained unmatched. The CDR3 sequence is CASSQTGEEQYF. In DNA, the CDR3 is TGCGCCAGCAGCCAGACAGGGGAGGAGCAGTACTTC.

The CDR3 loop reads CASSRGLAGGTDTQYF. DNA of the CDR3: TGTGCCAGCAGCAGGGGACTAGCGGGGGGGACAGATACGCAGTATTTT. V usage is TRBV5-4 and J usage is TRBJ2-3, with 16 positions matching TRBD2. Trimming removed 4 bases from V and 3 bases from J; junction bases left unmatched: 2. Per the germline V gene, CDR1 is SGHNT and CDR2 is YYREEE (reference sequence). The CDR3 sequence is 16 residues long.

The chain recombines TRBV25-1 with TRBJ2-1; no firm D call. Trimming pared 1 base from V and 0 bases from J, leaving 4 bases between. The CDR3 is 14 residues long. CDR1 and CDR2 (germline): MGHDK, SYGVNS. The CDR3 DNA is TGTGCCAGCAGTGAATGGCCCTCCTACAATGAGCAGTTCTTC. Amino acids: CASSEWPSYNEQFF.

The table lists this clone with a count of one. CDR3 DNA sequence: TGTGCCAGCACCCTTACCGGGACTAGCGGGTACGAGCAGTACTTC. Translating it yields CASTLTGTSGYEQYF. This chain links TRBV7-2 with TRBJ2-7, with 12 bases that match TRBD2. CDR1 is SGHTA and CDR2 is FQGNSA in the germline V gene. The CDR3 runs to 15 residues. The V and J ends lost 7 bases and 4 bases, in that order; junction bases with no gene match: 8. The whole variable domain, remainder taken from reference TRBV7-2 and TRBJ2-7, is GAGVSQSPSNKVTEKGKDVELRCDPISGHTALYWYRQSLGQGLEFLIYFQGNSAPDKSGLPSDRFSAERTGGSVSTLTIQRTQQEDSAVYLCASTLTGTSGYEQYFGPGTRLTVT.

This clone is large. This sequence joins TRBV6-6 and TRBJ1-2; a possible D gene is TRBD1 (6 bases). This CDR3 comprises 15 residues. The V end lost 5 bases, the J end lost 1 base, and 14 bases lay between the germline ends. The germline V gene has CDR1 MNHNY and CDR2 SVGAGI (reference sequence). CDR3 sequence: CASSGGTFFNYGYTF. In nucleotides, the CDR3 is TGTGCCAGCAGTGGAGGGACATTCTTTAACTATGGCTACACCTTC.

This rearrangement joins TRBV27 to TRBJ2-7, with TRBD1 identical over 8 bases. With V trimmed by 5 bases and J by 7 bases, 7 bases remained unmatched. The CDR3 runs 13 residues. Germline loops: CDR1 MNHEY, CDR2 SMNVEV (reference sequence). CDR3 in amino acids: CASSPRTGSEQYF. CDR3 DNA sequence: TGTGCCAGCAGTCCTCGGACAGGGAGTGAGCAGTACTTC.

The V and J genes are TRBV10-1 and TRBJ2-3; no definite D call. The V end lost 0 bases, the J end lost 4 bases, and 8 bases lay between the germline ends. The germline CDR1 and CDR2 sequences are WNHNN and SYGVQD (reference sequence). The CDR3 runs to 14 residues. The CDR3 reads CASSESLSADTQYF. CDR3 in DNA: TGCGCCAGCAGTGAGTCCCTATCGGCAGATACGCAGTATTTT.

The chain recombines TRBV27 with TRBJ2-7; 7 nucleotides match TRBD2. V shed 1 base, J shed 2 bases, and the junction held 5 bases outside the gene matches. CDR1 is MNHEY and CDR2 is SMNVEV in the germline V gene (reference sequence). The CDR3 consists of 15 residues. Written as DNA, the CDR3 is TGTGCCAGCAGTTTATGGGTGGGGGGGGCCTACGAGCAGTACTTC. Protein sequence: CASSLWVGGAYEQYF.

The V gene is TRBV5-6, the J gene TRBJ1-2; D gene uncertain. The V and J ends lost 4 bases and 8 bases respectively, with 15 bases between them. Germline CDR1 SGHDT, CDR2 YYEEEE. The CDR3 extends over 13 amino acids. The CDR3: CASSVERPGGYTF. The CDR3 coding sequence is TGTGCCAGCAGCGTAGAGAGGCCGGGGGGCTACACCTTC. Drawing the rest from reference TRBV5-6 and TRBJ1-2, the complete variable domain is DAGVTQSPTHLIKTRGQQVTLRCSPKSGHDTVSWYQQALGQGPQFIFQYYEEEERQRGNFPDRFSGHQFPNYSSELNVNALLLGDSALYLCASSVERPGGYTFGSGTRLTVV.

Of note for this clone: A junction end diverges from the germline sequence, so it may reflect a read error. The rearrangement joins TRBV4-3 to TRBJ2-2; a weak D match, TRBD2 (5 bases). There are 17 residues in the CDR3. CDR1 is LGHNA, CDR2 YSLEER, per germline. The CDR3 spells CASSQKIWRPLSRGAVF. The DNA for the CDR3 is TGCGCCAGCAGCCAAAAGATCTGGCGCCCGCTGAGTCGGGGAGCTGTTTTT.